This TCR beta chain is from a study of control samples from healthy donors and cancer patients. V was pared by 0 bases and J by 0 bases, with 7 bases between. In germline, CDR1 is SGHRS, CDR2 YFSETQ. This CDR3 comprises 14 residues. Using immunoSEQ multiplex PCR, the repertoire was profiled, and TCRdb retains in-frame clones only, with some absent. The sample has 100,000 to 150,000 clones; approximately 92% are singletons. The genes are TRBV5-1 and TRBJ2-7, with D unresolved. Material: blood. The clonotype originates from a woman aged 45-59 years in good health. The CDR3 sequence: CASSLVPGSYEQYF. The CDR3 nucleotides read TGCGCCAGCAGCTTGGTCCCCGGCTCCTACGAGCAGTACTTC.